This T cell receptor beta chain derives from a study of blood T cell dynamics during melanoma immunotherapy (dated by TCRdb to 2018 to 2020). Broadly, across the study: Patients had metastatic melanoma and received first-line pembrolizumab or nivolumab plus ipilimumab as standard of care in the United Kingdom. To find early correlates of response, peripheral T cell receptor repertoires were profiled in metastatic melanoma patients before and after one cycle of checkpoint inhibitor therapy. The training cohort was made up of consecutive patients, while a further independent group of patients from the same centre was pooled to form an external validation set.

Points on this clone: There is no known antigen for this receptor. One base away there is no much larger clone; base qualities are not given.

Every bulk PBMC sample was loaded with the same fixed amount of 350 ng of DNA. TCR beta CDR3 sequences were amplified from genomic DNA using the immunoSEQ TCRb Assay kit according to manufacturer instructions. The KAPA Library Quantification Kit for Illumina platforms was used to quantify the pooled libraries by qPCR. Pooled libraries were clustered at about 0.55-1.2 pM and sequenced on an Illumina NextSeq 500. In the source study's methods: TCR data were analyzed using immunoSEQ ANALYZER and the R LymphoSeq package. A rearrangement efficiency score was calculated as productive divided by the sum of productive and non-productive CDR3 sequences. Within each patient, timepoints were compared pairwise for clonality, measured with the Gini coefficient, and for diversity, measured with the Renyi index at alpha=1. Clonal relatedness, based on an edit distance of 3, and repertoire similarity, based on the Bhattacharyya coefficient, were both computed in LymphoSeq. To classify response, a linear discriminant analysis based on week-3 changes in clonality and diversity was built using the R MASS and caret packages. TCRdb limited this immuneACCESS table to in-frame rearrangements with V and J called. A share of clones is missing; checked studies link under half to unresolved V genes, and the rest is unexplained. That table supplies the V and J calls and clone size; D and trimming were determined from the DNA. The sample table holds about 8,500 clones, of which about four fifths were seen once. The ten largest make up under 1.5% of the sample.

In the paper's terms, the time point label means: pre-treatment baseline. Blood samples were collected before treatment (T0) and at week 3 (W3), after the first cycle of checkpoint blockade. Except for a couple of patients with rapid clinical progression, response was assessed 12 weeks after the first infusion by RECIST 1.1; disease control meant complete response, partial response or stable disease. Patients with prior systemic cancer treatment, concomitant immunosuppressant therapy or synchronous other active malignancies were excluded. Bulk PBMC and plasma cell-free DNA were both sequenced for TCR beta so that circulating cells and T cell turnover could be tracked. PBMC were isolated from blood with Lymphoprep and SepMate tubes, followed by red cell lysis. QIAamp DNA Blood Mini kits were used to extract DNA from PBMC and from sorted T cell subsets. Taken from the germline V gene, the CDR1 and CDR2 loops are SGHDT and YYEEEE. The CDR3 goes from the cysteine to the phenylalanine over 18 residues. Just the 54-base CDR3 DNA is kept, in frame starting at base 1. V ends up 3 bases short and J 4 bases short, with an unmatched junction base count of 16.

General conclusions and limits of the study: The relatively small sample size was acknowledged as a potential limitation on generalization of the results. Patients who later achieved disease control showed a bifurcated PBMC repertoire reorganization at W3, with increased clonality or increased diversity, unlike progressors. Whether the T cell clones behind the repertoire changes were melanoma-specific or instead reflected general immune activation was something the study could not determine.

This sample comprised blood, obtained from a patient treated with checkpoint blockade. The rearranged chain carries TRBV5-6 and TRBJ2-1; TRBD2 agrees with 7 junctional bases. The origin of this receptor is a human donor with melanoma. CDR3 reads: CASSWRSGNRPHYNEQFF. The DNA is TGTGCCAGCAGCTGGAGGAGCGGGAACCGTCCACATTACAATGAGCAGTTCTTC.